This is a list of T cell receptor beta chains from one sample in a study of OX40 agonist ivuxolimab in advanced cancers. The data were produced by immunoSEQ multiplex PCR, yet TCRdb's version contains in-frame clones alone and is incomplete. The sample shows more than 100,000 clones, 80% to 90% of them seen only once. Sample: CD4+ or CD8+ T cells sorted from blood, taken in a trial of the OX40 agonist ivuxolimab. The receptors stem from an adult with an advanced solid tumor such as melanoma, head and neck, liver or kidney cancer. The CDR3 runs from the conserved cysteine through the conserved F or W. D genes are given only for firm matches. Clone size appears in some rows only: once, few, many, or a class for an expanded clone.

j_gene | abundance | v_gene | d_gene | CDR3nt | CDR3aa
TRBJ2-1 | . | TRBV7-2 | . | TGTGCCAGCAGCTCGCGAGCTCAACCTAACAATGAGCAGTTCTTC | CASSSRAQPNNEQFF
TRBJ2-3 | once | TRBV19 | . | TGTGCCAGTAGGACGGCGACTGCAGATACGCAGTATTTT | CASRTATADTQYF
TRBJ2-7 | . | TRBV2 | TRBD1 | TGTGCCAGCAGAACGACAGGGAGCTCCTACGAGCAGTACTTC | CASRTTGSSYEQYF
TRBJ1-2 | once | TRBV7-9 | . | TGTGCCAGCAGCTTAGAGTTCGGTCGCCGTCTGGATGGCTACACCTTC | CASSLEFGRRLDGYTF
TRBJ2-7 | once | TRBV10-3 | . | TGTGCCATCACTCGCGATAGGGTCGAGCAGTACTTC | CAITRDRVEQYF
TRBJ2-3 | . | TRBV27 | . | TGTGCCAGCAGTTTAAAGGGAGATACGCAGTATTTT | CASSLKGDTQYF
TRBJ2-5 | . | TRBV4-2 | TRBD2 | TGTGCCAGCAGCCGCCTTAGCGGGGGGGCCGGGGAGACCCAGTACTTC | CASSRLSGGAGETQYF
TRBJ2-7 | . | TRBV19 | . | TGTGCCAGCAGGACGGATCCCTCCTACGAGCAGTACTTC | CASRTDPSYEQYF
TRBJ1-5 | . | TRBV2 | TRBD1 | TGTGCCAGCGCGGGACAGCCCAATCAGCCCCAGCATTTT | CASAGQPNQPQHF
TRBJ2-7 | . | TRBV6-6 | TRBD2 | TGTGCCAGCAGCTACGCGGGGGGTAGGACCTACGAGCAGTACTTC | CASSYAGGRTYEQYF
TRBJ2-3 | . | TRBV19 | TRBD1 | TGTGCCAGTAGAATAGGACAGGGGAAGACAGATACGCAGTATTTT | CASRIGQGKTDTQYF
TRBJ1-4 | once | TRBV6-6 | . | TGTGCCAGCAGTTACTCGAGCAGCCCTTTTAATGAAAAACTGTTTTTT | CASSYSSSPFNEKLFF
TRBJ2-2 | once | TRBV19 | . | TGTGCCAGTAAAAGAGGAGCCAACACCGGGGAGCTGTTTTTT | CASKRGANTGELFF
TRBJ2-5 | . | TRBV5-1 | . | TGCGCCAGCAGCTTGGGGCTAGTTAAAGAGACCCAGTACTTC | CASSLGLVKETQYF
TRBJ2-4 | . | TRBV16 | . | TGTGCCAGCAGCCCTACCAGGTTAGCCAAAAACATTCAGTACTTC | CASSPTRLAKNIQYF
TRBJ2-2 | . | TRBV7-7 | TRBD2 | TGTGCTAGCAGCGCGACTAGCGGGAACACCGGGGAGCTGTTTTTT | CASSATSGNTGELFF
TRBJ2-2 | . | TRBV7-2 | . | TGTGCCAGCACCGAAATCTACACCGGGGAGCTGTTTTTT | CASTEIYTGELFF
TRBJ2-1 | once | TRBV19 | . | TGTGCCAGTAGGAAATACAGTCCCGAAGGCTATGAGCAGTTCTTC | CASRKYSPEGYEQFF
TRBJ1-1 | . | TRBV30 | . | TGTGCCTGGATTGGGAAGGGAGGGAATTTGAACACTGAAGCTTTCTTT | CAWIGKGGNLNTEAFF
TRBJ2-1 | . | TRBV25-1 | . | TGTGCCAGCAGTGAAACGATGTTAAGGAATGAGCAGTTCTTC | CASSETMLRNEQFF
TRBJ2-3 | . | TRBV6-6 | . | TGTGCCAGCAGTTACCAGGACACAGAGCGATCAGATACGCAGTATTTT | CASSYQDTERSDTQYF
TRBJ2-6 | . | TRBV7-8 | . | TGTGCCAGCAGCTTCGGCTCATCTGGGGCCAACGTCCTGACTTTC | CASSFGSSGANVLTF
TRBJ2-1 | . | TRBV7-2 | TRBD1 | TGTGCCAGCAGCTTAACGGGACAGGGATACAATGAGCAGTTCTTC | CASSLTGQGYNEQFF
TRBJ1-6 | few | TRBV2 | TRBD1 | TGTGCCAGCACCACACAGGGGACACATTCACCCCTCCACTTT | CASTTQGTHSPLHF
TRBJ1-4 | . | TRBV9 | TRBD1 | TGTGCCAGCAGCGTAGGGGGACAGGGAGTCTCTGAACTGTTTTTT | CASSVGGQGVSELFF
TRBJ1-1 | . | TRBV14 | TRBD1 | TGTGCCAGCAGACGGACAGGGGGGTTGCTGGCTGAAGCTTTCTTT | CASRRTGGLLAEAFF
TRBJ2-6 | once | TRBV5-1 | . | TGCGCCAGCAGCCGGGACAGGGTCCTAGCGGGGGCTAACTTCTCTGGGGCCAACGTCCTGACTTTC | CASSRDRVLAGANFSGANVLTF
TRBJ1-6 | . | TRBV4-3 | . | TGCGCCAGCAGCCAAGAGACCGGTAGGAATTCACCCCTCCACTTT | CASSQETGRNSPLHF
TRBJ2-2 | . | TRBV7-8 | . | TGTGCCAGCAGCTTACTTAGCGGGACAGGGACCGGGGAGCTGTTTTTT | CASSLLSGTGTGELFF
TRBJ2-2 | . | TRBV10-3 | . | TGTGCCATCAATGCGGCAGTCGGGTCCGGGGAGCTGTTTTTT | CAINAAVGSGELFF
TRBJ2-5 | . | TRBV5-1 | TRBD2 | TGCGCCAGCAGCCTGTCAGGCGGGGGGGCGGGCGAGACCCAGTACTTC | CASSLSGGGAGETQYF
TRBJ2-7 | . | TRBV25-1 | . | TGTGCCAGCAGTGAAGAGGGCAGGGCCTCCTACGAGCAGTACTTC | CASSEEGRASYEQYF
TRBJ2-1 | once | TRBV9 | . | TGTGCCAGCAGCGTAGTAGGGAGCTCCTACAATGAGCAGTTCTTC | CASSVVGSSYNEQFF
TRBJ2-3 | . | TRBV4-3 | TRBD2 | TGCGCCAGCTCCGCCCGCGGGGGGCCTAGCACAGATACGCAGTATTTT | CASSARGGPSTDTQYF
TRBJ1-1 | . | TRBV7-6 | TRBD1 | TGTGCCAGCAGCCCGGGACAGGGGTCAGCTGAAGCTTTCTTT | CASSPGQGSAEAFF
TRBJ2-7 | . | TRBV14 | . | TGTGCCAGCAGCCAAGGAGGGCAGCAGTACTACGAGCAGTACTTC | CASSQGGQQYYEQYF
TRBJ2-1 | . | TRBV6-1 | TRBD1 | TGTGCCAGCAGTGAGTTACAGGGGGCCTACAATGAGCAGTTCTTC | CASSELQGAYNEQFF
TRBJ1-2 | . | TRBV7-2 | . | TGTGCCAGCAGCTTAGGAGGGGGAGTTAACTATGGCTACACCTTC | CASSLGGGVNYGYTF
TRBJ2-3 | . | TRBV2 | TRBD2 | TGTGCCAGCAACAGCGGGGGAGTAAGCACAGATACGCAGTATTTT | CASNSGGVSTDTQYF
TRBJ1-4 | . | TRBV7-3 | TRBD1 | TGTGCCAGCAGCGGGACCGCCGACAGGGGCCCCGATGAAAAACTGTTTTTT | CASSGTADRGPDEKLFF
TRBJ1-1 | . | TRBV19 | . | TGTGCCAGTAGTAGTCGAGTCACTGAAGCTTTCTTT | CASSSRVTEAFF
TRBJ2-7 | . | TRBV14 | . | TGTGCCAGCAGCCAGAGACCCAGCCCCTACGAGCAGTACTTC | CASSQRPSPYEQYF
TRBJ2-1 | . | TRBV5-8 | . | TGTGCCAGCAGCTTGGACCCGGGGGCGTGGGGTGAGCAGTTCTTC | CASSLDPGAWGEQFF
TRBJ1-2 | . | TRBV28 | . | TGTGCCAGCAGTCCAGGGGACGCAGGGACCTATGGCTACACCTTC | CASSPGDAGTYGYTF
TRBJ2-1 | . | TRBV27 | . | TGTGCCAGCAGTGCGGGACTCAAGGTGCGTGGCTACAATGAGCAGTTCTTC | CASSAGLKVRGYNEQFF
TRBJ2-7 | . | TRBV28 | . | TGTGCCAGCAGCACCCCTCAGAGCTACGAGCAGTACTTC | CASSTPQSYEQYF
TRBJ1-2 | few | TRBV7-2 | . | TGTGCCAGCAGCTCGGTCTATGGCTACACCTTC | CASSSVYGYTF
TRBJ2-2 | . | TRBV2 | . | TGTGCCAGCAGCGGAGGACAAGGGAACACCGGGGAGCTGTTTTTT | CASSGGQGNTGELFF
TRBJ2-7 | once | TRBV6-1 | . | TGTGCCAGCAGGGTTTCGGGCAGGGGTCCCTACGAGCAGTACTTC | CASRVSGRGPYEQYF
TRBJ1-1 | . | TRBV5-1 | . | TGCGCCAGCAGCCGCTTACAGGCGAACACTGAAGCTTTCTTT | CASSRLQANTEAFF
TRBJ1-3 | . | TRBV10-1 | . | TGCGCCAGCAGTGAGTCGATGGGGCTCACCTCTGGAAACACCATATATTTT | CASSESMGLTSGNTIYF
TRBJ2-2 | . | TRBV28 | . | TGTGCCAGCGGACGCCCGGGGGCCGGGGAGCTGTTTTTT | CASGRPGAGELFF